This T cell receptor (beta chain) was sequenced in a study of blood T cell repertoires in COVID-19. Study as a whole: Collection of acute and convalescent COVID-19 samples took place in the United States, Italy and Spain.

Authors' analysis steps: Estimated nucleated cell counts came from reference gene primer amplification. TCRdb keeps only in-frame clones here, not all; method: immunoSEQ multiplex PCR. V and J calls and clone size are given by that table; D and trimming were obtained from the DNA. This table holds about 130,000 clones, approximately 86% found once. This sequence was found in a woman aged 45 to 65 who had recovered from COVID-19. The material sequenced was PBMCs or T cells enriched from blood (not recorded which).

The CDR3 sequence is CASLPGLRETQYF. The CDR3 DNA is TGTGCCAGCCTACCGGGACTAAGAGAGACCCAGTACTTC. The chain employs TRBV2 and TRBJ2-5; 7 positions match TRBD2. Germline V gene sequence: CDR1 SNHLY, CDR2 FYNNEI. After removal of 8 bases from V and 4 bases from J, the junction contained 7 bases not matched to a gene. CDR3 length equals 13 residues.